The clone carrying this T cell receptor (beta chain) was recorded once. The CDR3 length is 20 residues. Trimming removed 0 bases from V and 4 bases from J; junction bases left unmatched: 20. The germline CDR1 and CDR2 sequences are LGHDT and YNNKEL (reference sequence). The data originate from a study of blood T cell repertoires in COVID-19. Study-wide background: Material from acute and convalescent COVID-19 was sourced from the United States, Italy and Spain. From T cells, B-cell-depleted T cells, or PBMCs came the material, which was cDNA or gDNA.

In the study's own analysis: Amplified reference gene primers provided the basis for estimating nucleated cell counts. Profiled with immunoSEQ multiplex PCR; TCRdb holds only in-frame clones, not every one. For V, J and clone size, that table is used; D and trimming come from the DNA. In the table there are around 260,000 clones, just over 85% of which are singletons. This TCR derives from a woman between 25 and 40 years old with active or convalescent COVID-19. V gene TRBV3-1 (or the pseudogene TRBV3-2) combines with J gene TRBJ2-7; 8 bases match TRBD1. The sequencing input was peripheral blood. In nucleotides, the CDR3 is TGTGCCAGCAGCCAAGATGTGCGGGGACAGGACCTCTCCCTCGCTTACGAGCAGTACTTC. This codes for CASSQDVRGQDLSLAYEQYF.